The 4 T cell receptor beta chains below come from one sample, sequenced in a study of blood T cell repertoires in COVID-19 (dated by TCRdb to the early 2020s). The library was generated by the immunoSEQ multiplex PCR assay. The clones in this table, taken by TCRdb from immuneACCESS, are in-frame only. Not every clone is retained; where verified, under half of the shortfall comes from an unresolved V gene, and the cause of the rest is unknown. The sample yields some 150,000 clones; 70% to 90% were counted once. The ten most abundant clones make up more than 4% of the sample. The specimen sequenced was peripheral blood. Receptors originate from a woman aged 45 to 65 with acute or convalescent COVID-19.

This clone has only a few counts. Other DNA sequences in the sample encode the same CDR3. This chain uses TRBV2 with TRBJ1-5; D call uncertain. CDR1 is SNHLY, CDR2 FYNNEI, per germline. The V gene lost 4 bases and the J gene lost 0 bases, with 4 bases spanning the gap. The CDR3 loop spans 13 amino acids. The CDR3 sequence is CASSVYSNQPQHF. The CDR3 nucleotides are TGTGCCAGCAGTGTGTATAGCAATCAGCCCCAGCATTTT.

The V and J genes are TRBV9 and TRBJ1-5; 8 positions match TRBD1. The junction had 4 bases not matched to a gene; V was cut back by 3 bases and J by 5 bases. Per germline, CDR1 SGDLS and CDR2 YYNGEE. This CDR3 is 14 amino acids long. This CDR3 is CASSATGGDQPQHF. CDR3 coding DNA: TGTGCCAGCAGCGCCACAGGGGGTGATCAGCCCCAGCATTTT.

The chain links TRBV7-2 to TRBJ2-7; weak D call: TRBD1 (6 bases). The length of the CDR3 is 14 residues. V was clipped by 4 bases and J by 9 bases, with 19 bases between them. Germline V gene lookup returns CDR1 SGHTA and CDR2 FQGNSA. Written as DNA, the CDR3 is TGTGCCAGCAGCTATTCAGGGGTGGGGGACCTGCAGTACTTC. Translating gives CASSYSGVGDLQYF.

The chain joins TRBV18 to TRBJ2-7, with unresolved D. V was clipped by 6 bases and J by 5 bases, with 14 bases between them. This CDR3 contains 13 residues. Looked up from germline, CDR1 is KGHSH and CDR2 is LQKENI. CDR3: CASSPPAGHEQYF. Here the CDR3 DNA reads TGTGCCAGCTCTCCCCCGGCAGGTCACGAGCAGTACTTC.